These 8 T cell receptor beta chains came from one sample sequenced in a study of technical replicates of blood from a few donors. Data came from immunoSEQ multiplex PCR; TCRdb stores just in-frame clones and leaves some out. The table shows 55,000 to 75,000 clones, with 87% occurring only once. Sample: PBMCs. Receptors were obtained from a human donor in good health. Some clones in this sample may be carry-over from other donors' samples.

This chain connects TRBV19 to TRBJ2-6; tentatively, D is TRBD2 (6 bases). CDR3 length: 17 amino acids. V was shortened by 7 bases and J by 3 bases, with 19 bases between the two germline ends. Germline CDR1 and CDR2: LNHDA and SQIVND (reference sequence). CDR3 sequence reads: CASTTRGGFDGANVLTF. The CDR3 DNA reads TGTGCCAGTACCACCCGCGGAGGGTTCGATGGGGCCAACGTCCTGACTTTC.

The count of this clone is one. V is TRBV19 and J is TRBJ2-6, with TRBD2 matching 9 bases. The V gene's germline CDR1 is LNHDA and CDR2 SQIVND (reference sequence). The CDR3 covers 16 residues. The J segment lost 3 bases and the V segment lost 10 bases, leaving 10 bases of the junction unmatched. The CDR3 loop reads CATSIAGVGGANVLTF. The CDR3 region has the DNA TGTGCCACCTCTATAGCGGGAGTAGGTGGGGCCAACGTCCTGACTTTC. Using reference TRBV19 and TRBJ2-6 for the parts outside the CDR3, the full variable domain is DGGITQSPKYLFRKEGQNVTLSCEQNLNHDAMYWYRQDPGQGLRLIYYSQIVNDFQKGDIAEGYSVSREKKESFPLTVTSAQKNPTAFYLCATSIAGVGGANVLTFGAGSRLTVL.

The CDR3 DNA is TGTGCCAGCAGCTTAGGTAGGGGCTACGAGCAGTACTTC. Protein product: CASSLGRGYEQYF. V is TRBV7-9 and J is TRBJ2-7; a weak D match, TRBD1 (5 bases). This CDR3 contains 13 residues. Deletions cut 1 base from V and 3 bases from J, with 7 bases between. Germline loops: CDR1 SEHNR, CDR2 FQNEAQ (reference sequence).

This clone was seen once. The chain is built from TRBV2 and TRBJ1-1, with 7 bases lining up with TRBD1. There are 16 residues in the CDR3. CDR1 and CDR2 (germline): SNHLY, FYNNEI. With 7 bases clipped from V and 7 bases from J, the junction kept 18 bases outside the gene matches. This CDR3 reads CASTLSSTGAPSEAFF. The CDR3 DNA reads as TGTGCCAGCACCTTATCATCTACAGGGGCCCCAAGTGAAGCTTTCTTT.

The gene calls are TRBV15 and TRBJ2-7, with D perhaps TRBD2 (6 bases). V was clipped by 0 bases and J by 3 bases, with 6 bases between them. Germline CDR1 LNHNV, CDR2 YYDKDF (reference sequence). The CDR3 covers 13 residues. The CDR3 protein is CATSRDGSYEQYF. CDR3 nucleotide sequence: TGTGCCACCAGCAGAGACGGGAGCTACGAGCAGTACTTC.

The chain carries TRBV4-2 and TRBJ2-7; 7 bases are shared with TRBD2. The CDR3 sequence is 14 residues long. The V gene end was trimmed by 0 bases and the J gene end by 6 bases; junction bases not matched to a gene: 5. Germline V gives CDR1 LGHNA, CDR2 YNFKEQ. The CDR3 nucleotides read TGTGCCAGCAGCCAAGACCCGGCTAGCGGCGAGCAGTACTTC. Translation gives CASSQDPASGEQYF.

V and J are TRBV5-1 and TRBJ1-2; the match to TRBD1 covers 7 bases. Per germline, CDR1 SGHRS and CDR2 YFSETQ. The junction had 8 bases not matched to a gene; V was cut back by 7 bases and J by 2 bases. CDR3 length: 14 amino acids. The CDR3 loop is CASGTGQPNYGYTF. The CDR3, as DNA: TGCGCCAGCGGGACGGGACAGCCAAACTATGGCTACACCTTC.

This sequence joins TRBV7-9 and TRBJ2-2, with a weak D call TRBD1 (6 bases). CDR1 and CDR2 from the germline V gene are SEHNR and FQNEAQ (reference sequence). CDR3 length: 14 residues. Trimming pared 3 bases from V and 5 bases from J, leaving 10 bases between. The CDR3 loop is CASSFEGETGELFF. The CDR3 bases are TGTGCCAGCAGCTTTGAGGGGGAGACCGGGGAGCTGTTTTTT.